The 23 T cell receptor beta chains presented below share a single source sample, sequenced in a study of CD8 T cells in Susac syndrome. RNA was extracted with the RNeasy kit, and a quantity of roughly 0.5 to 1 ug was reverse transcribed using random hexamers. TCRdb independently ran MiXCR on the immunoSEQ multiplex PCR reads; one entry per CDR3 protein. The sample shows roughly 140,000 distinct CDR3 sequences, around 94% of them seen only once. Sample: CD8+ T cells from PBMCs. These receptors all stem from a human donor in good health.

V and J are TRBV7-2 and TRBJ1-2; no firm D call. The CDR3 loop spans 15 amino acids. Trimming stripped 1 base from V and 2 bases from J, with 11 bases between. The V gene's germline CDR1 is SGHTA and CDR2 FQGNSA. CDR3 in DNA: TGTGCCAGCAGCTTAGGGACGGCTCCAAACTATGGCTACACCTTC. Protein sequence: CASSLGTAPNYGYTF.

The chain has TRBV7-3 and TRBJ1-1; D gene ambiguous. Trimming left V 4 bases short and J 3 bases short, with 15 bases between. CDR1 is SGHTA, CDR2 FQGTGA, per germline. There are 15 residues in the CDR3. CDR3 sequence (DNA): TGTGCCAGCAGCTCCTCCCCTAACAGCTACACTGAAGCTTTCTTT. It yields the protein CASSSSPNSYTEAFF.

The CDR3 region is CASSPTEGPGELFF. The CDR3 DNA follows: TGTGCCAGCTCACCCACTGAGGGCCCCGGGGAGCTGTTTTTT. The chain joins TRBV18 to TRBJ2-2, with D perhaps matching TRBD2 (5 bases). Looked up from germline, CDR1 is KGHSH and CDR2 is LQKENI. CDR3 length: 14 amino acids. Trimming took 3 bases from V and 6 from J, leaving 11 bases between them. The full variable domain, with the rest looked up from reference TRBV18 and TRBJ2-2, is NAGVMQNPRHLVRRRGQEARLRCSPMKGHSHVYWYRQLPEEGLKFMVYLQKENIIDESGMPKERFSAEFPKEGPSILRIQQVVRGDSAAYFCASSPTEGPGELFFGEGSRLTVL.

V and J are TRBV27 and TRBJ2-2, with D uncertain. Trimming shortened V by 5 bases and J by 6 bases, and 7 bases separated the two germline ends. The CDR3 length is 12 residues. CDR1 is MNHEY, CDR2 SMNVEV, per germline (reference sequence). CDR3 residues: CASSRSSGELFF. DNA for the CDR3: TGTGCCAGCAGTAGGTCTTCCGGGGAGCTGTTTTTT.

Here the CDR3 DNA reads TGTGCCAGCCGGGGCCTTTCGGGAGTTAGCACAGATACGCAGTATTTT. The encoded protein is CASRGLSGVSTDTQYF. The chain employs TRBV27 and TRBJ2-3; possible D gene TRBD2, 6 bases. From germline, CDR1 is MNHEY and CDR2 SMNVEV (reference sequence). Between the trimmed V and J ends, which lost 8 bases and 0 bases, there was a span of 18 bases. This CDR3 has 16 amino acids.

The J gene is TRBJ2-3, the V gene TRBV19; D uncertain. Germline CDR1 and CDR2: LNHDA and SQIVND (reference sequence). The CDR3 length is 8 residues. CDR3 sequence reads: CGKWLQYF. The DNA for the CDR3 is TGTGGCAAGTGGTTGCAGTATTTT.

The chain uses TRBV12-3 or TRBV12-4 and TRBJ2-7, with 7 bases that match TRBD1. This CDR3 is built from 13 residues. The ends lost 5 bases at V and 7 bases at J; junction bases unmatched: 8. The CDR3 DNA follows: TGTGCCAGCAGTACCCGGGACAGAATAGAGCAGTACTTC. It translates to CASSTRDRIEQYF.

This chain uses TRBV13 with TRBJ2-7; D is uncertain. The CDR3 covers 16 residues. Germline V gives CDR1 PRHDT, CDR2 FYEKMQ (reference sequence). Trimming took 4 bases from V and 1 from J, leaving 17 bases between them. The DNA of the CDR3 is TGTGCCAGCAGCTCCGGACGCGAACGAGTATCCTACGAGCAGTACTTC. Its translation: CASSSGRERVSYEQYF.

V and J are TRBV27 and TRBJ1-2, with D perhaps TRBD1 (6 bases). CDR1 MNHEY and CDR2 SMNVEV come from the germline V gene (reference sequence). The CDR3 sequence is 14 residues long. Trimming cost V 5 bases and J 4 bases, with 14 bases left between them. For the CDR3, the DNA is TGTGCCAGCAGTGCACGACAGGCTACCTATGGCTACACCTTC. Protein product: CASSARQATYGYTF.

The chain recombines TRBV16 with TRBJ1-2; no definite D call. The V gene's germline CDR1 is KGHSY and CDR2 FQNENV. Trimming left V 4 bases short and J 3 bases short, with 9 bases between. CDR3 length: 13 residues. The CDR3 region has the DNA TGTGCCAGCAGCCTAAACCAGTACTATGGCTACACCTTC. Translated: CASSLNQYYGYTF.

CDR3 sequence: CASSGIRDSWSYEQYF. DNA for the CDR3: TGTGCCAGCAGTGGTATCCGGGACAGCTGGTCCTACGAGCAGTACTTC. The chain employs TRBV6-2 or TRBV6-3 and TRBJ2-7, with 7 bases identical to TRBD1. V lost 5 bases and J lost 1; bases outside the gene matches: 11. The V gene's germline CDR1 is MNHEY and CDR2 SVGEGT. The CDR3 length is 16 residues.

The rearrangement uses TRBV3-1 and TRBJ2-1; no reliable D call. The CDR3 consists of 14 residues. Germline loops: CDR1 LGHDT, CDR2 YNNKEL (reference sequence). Trimming left V 5 bases short and J 2 bases short, with 10 bases between. The CDR3 spells CASSSSATYNEQFF. Here the CDR3 DNA reads TGTGCCAGCAGCTCATCAGCTACCTACAATGAGCAGTTCTTC.

As DNA, the CDR3 is TGTGCCAGCAGTTTCGGGGCTAACTATGGCTACACCTTC. Its translation is CASSFGANYGYTF. J is TRBJ1-2 and V is TRBV27; D remains unclear. CDR3 length equals 13 residues. Germline CDR1 is MNHEY and CDR2 is SMNVEV (reference sequence). V was trimmed by 3 bases and J by 0 bases, leaving 5 bases between them.

The chain recombines TRBV13 with TRBJ1-1, with D hard to call. Germline V CDR1 and CDR2: PRHDT, FYEKMQ (reference sequence). There are 12 residues in the CDR3. The ends were cut back, 5 bases at V and 8 bases at J, with 12 bases in the middle. CDR3: CASSALEGEAFF. The DNA of the CDR3 is TGTGCCAGCAGCGCCCTAGAGGGCGAAGCTTTCTTT.

V and J are TRBV11-2 and TRBJ2-7; maybe TRBD2 (5 bases). The CDR3 spans 18 residues. The germline V and J ends were trimmed by 1 base and 1 base, with 20 bases remaining between them. Germline V lookup: CDR1 SGHAT, CDR2 FQNNGV. The CDR3 DNA follows: TGTGCCAGCAGCTTAGGAAAGGAGGTGGGAAGGAGGTCCTACGAGCAGTACTTC. Translating gives CASSLGKEVGRRSYEQYF.

The chain carries TRBV20-1 and TRBJ2-1; D not certain. Between the trimmed V and J ends, which lost 3 bases and 0 bases, there was a span of 12 bases. This CDR3 has 15 residues. Germline V gene sequence: CDR1 DFQATT, CDR2 SNEGSKA (reference sequence). The CDR3 region has the DNA TGCAGTGCTAGGCCGGCACAGAACTCCTACAATGAGCAGTTCTTC. It encodes CSARPAQNSYNEQFF.

The chain carries TRBV29-1 and TRBJ2-3; 10 nucleotides align to TRBD2. In germline, CDR1 is SQVTM, CDR2 ANQGSEA. V lost 7 bases and J lost 4; bases outside the gene matches: 5. This CDR3 has 13 amino acids. The CDR3 sequence: CSGSGRAPDTQYF. The CDR3 bases are TGCAGCGGGAGCGGGAGGGCCCCAGATACGCAGTATTTT.

V usage is TRBV29-1 and J usage is TRBJ1-1; D possibly corresponds to TRBD1 (6 bases). Trimming removed 7 bases at V and 6 bases at J, with 12 bases between. The CDR3 has 11 residues. Germline V gene lookup returns CDR1 SQVTM and CDR2 ANQGSEA. CDR3 sequence: CSAEGVAEAFF. The CDR3, as DNA: TGCAGCGCCGAGGGGGTCGCTGAAGCTTTCTTT.

This rearrangement joins TRBV27 to TRBJ2-7; TRBD2 is a possible D gene (5 bases). V was cut by 7 bases and J by 5 bases, with 15 bases left in between. CDR1 and CDR2 (germline): MNHEY, SMNVEV (reference sequence). The CDR3 extends over 13 amino acids. This CDR3 reads CASTGLATNEQYF. CDR3 nucleotide sequence: TGTGCCAGCACAGGCCTAGCTACTAACGAGCAGTACTTC.

This rearrangement joins TRBV15 to TRBJ2-1, with D possibly matching TRBD2 (6 bases). The length of the CDR3 is 12 residues. Per germline, CDR1 LNHNV and CDR2 YYDKDF (reference sequence). Trimming left V 7 bases short and J 8 bases short, with 12 bases between. CDR3 region: CATTEGSDEQFF. CDR3 in DNA: TGTGCCACCACGGAGGGGAGCGATGAGCAGTTCTTC.

This chain joins TRBV28 and TRBJ1-5; D is undetermined. The CDR3 covers 14 residues. The V end was cut by 8 bases, the J end by 3 bases, with 14 bases between. Germline CDR1 reads MDHEN; CDR2 reads SYDVKM. CDR3 DNA sequence: TGTGCCAGCCGTTGGCAGCTGAACAATCAGCCCCAGCATTTT. It is translated as CASRWQLNNQPQHF.

The rearrangement links TRBV5-6 to TRBJ2-1; 9 bases agree with TRBD2. The ends lost 0 bases at V and 9 bases at J; junction bases unmatched: 7. The length of the CDR3 is 15 residues. CDR1 and CDR2 from the germline V gene are SGHDT and YYEEEE. The CDR3 DNA follows: TGTGCCAGCAGCTTGGTCCCTAGCGGGGCGGGTGAGCAGTTCTTC. This codes for CASSLVPSGAGEQFF.

The chain is built from TRBV10-3 and TRBJ1-1; possible D gene TRBD1, 6 bases. The length of the CDR3 is 15 residues. Trimming took off 0 bases at V and 1 base at J, with 9 bases between the two ends. Germline V CDR1 and CDR2: ENHRY, SYGVKD. The CDR3 protein is CAISESGQRNTEAFF. Written as DNA, the CDR3 is TGTGCCATCAGTGAGTCTGGACAGAGGAACACTGAAGCTTTCTTT.